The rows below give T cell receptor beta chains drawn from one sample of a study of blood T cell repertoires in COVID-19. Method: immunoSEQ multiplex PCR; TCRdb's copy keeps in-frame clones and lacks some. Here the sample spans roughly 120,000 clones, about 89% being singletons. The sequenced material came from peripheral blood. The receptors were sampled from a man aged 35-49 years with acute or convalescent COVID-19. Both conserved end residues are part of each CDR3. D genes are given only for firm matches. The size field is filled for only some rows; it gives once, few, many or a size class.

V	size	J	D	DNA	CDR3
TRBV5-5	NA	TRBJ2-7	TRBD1	TGTGCCAGCAGCTTAGGGACAGGACTGATCTACGAGCAGTACTTC	CASSLGTGLIYEQYF
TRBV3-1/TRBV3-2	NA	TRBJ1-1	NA	TGTGCCAGCAGCCAGGGGGCAGGGGACACTGAAGCTTTCTTT	CASSQGAGDTEAFF
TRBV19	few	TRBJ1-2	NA	TGTGCCAGTAGTATGGCCCCGGGACAAGGGCGGGCTGGCTACACCTTC	CASSMAPGQGRAGYTF
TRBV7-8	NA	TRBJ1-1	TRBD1	TGTGCCAGCAGCACTCGGACAGGGCTGAACACTGAAGCTTTCTTT	CASSTRTGLNTEAFF
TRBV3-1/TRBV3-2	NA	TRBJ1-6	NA	TGTGCCAGCAGCCAAGCCCGGGGGTCACCCCTCCACTTT	CASSQARGSPLHF
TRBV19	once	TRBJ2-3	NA	TGTGCCAGTAGTACCCCCGGGATTCTCACAGATACGCAGTATTTT	CASSTPGILTDTQYF
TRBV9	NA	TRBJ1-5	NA	TGTGCCAGCAGCGCCCAGGGTAATTGGGATCAGCCCCAGCATTTT	CASSAQGNWDQPQHF
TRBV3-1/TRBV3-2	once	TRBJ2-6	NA	TGTGCCAGCAGCCGGGAGACAGGAGACTCTGGGGCCAACGTCCTGACTTTC	CASSRETGDSGANVLTF
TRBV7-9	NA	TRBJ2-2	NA	TGTGCCAGCGGCCCAGGATCAGAGCTGTTTTTT	CASGPGSELFF
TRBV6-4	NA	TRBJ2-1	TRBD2	TGTGCCAGCAGTGACTCGCCGGGAGCGGGGAATGAGCAGTTCTTC	CASSDSPGAGNEQFF
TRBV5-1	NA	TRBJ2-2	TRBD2	TGCGCCAGCAGCTTTTTCGGGAGGGACACCGGGGAGCTGTTTTTT	CASSFFGRDTGELFF
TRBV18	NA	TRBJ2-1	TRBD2	TGTGCCAGCTCTCATCGACTAGCGGAGAAACTACCAGATTCCTACAATGAGCAGTTCTTC	CASSHRLAEKLPDSYNEQFF
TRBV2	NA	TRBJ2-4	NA	TGTGCCAGCAGTGAATGGGGGGACGCAAAAAACATTCAGTACTTC	CASSEWGDAKNIQYF
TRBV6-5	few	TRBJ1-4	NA	TGTGCCAGCGGGACACAACAGGCAACTAATGAAAAACTGTTTTTT	CASGTQQATNEKLFF
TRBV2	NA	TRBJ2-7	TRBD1	TGTGCCAGCAGTGTACTACAGGGGAGCATCTACGAGCAGTACTTC	CASSVLQGSIYEQYF
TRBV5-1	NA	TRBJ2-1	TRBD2	TGCGCCAGCAGCTTGGAACTAGCGGGGGACCTCAATGAGCAGTTCTTC	CASSLELAGDLNEQFF
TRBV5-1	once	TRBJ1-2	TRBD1	TGCGCCAGCAGCTTGGCCGGGCAGGGGGCAGGCTACACCTTC	CASSLAGQGAGYTF
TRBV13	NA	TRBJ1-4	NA	TGTGCCAGCAGCCTACGAACGTATGCAACTAATGAAAAACTGTTTTTT	CASSLRTYATNEKLFF
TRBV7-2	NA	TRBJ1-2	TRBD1	TGTGCCAGCAGCCCAGGACAGGGGCGAGGGGGCTACACCTTC	CASSPGQGRGGYTF
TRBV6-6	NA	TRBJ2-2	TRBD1	TGTGCCAGCAGCCCTTCCGGGACAGGGGACACCGGGGAGCTGTTTTTT	CASSPSGTGDTGELFF
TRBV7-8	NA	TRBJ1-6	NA	TGTGCCAGCAGCCCCTCTGTAGGGAGCTCCTATAATTCACCCCTCCACTTT	CASSPSVGSSYNSPLHF
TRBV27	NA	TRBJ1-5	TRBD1	TGTGCCAGCAGTTTTCGGGGACAGAGGCAGCCCCAGCATTTT	CASSFRGQRQPQHF
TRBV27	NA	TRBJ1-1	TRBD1	TGTGCCAGCCGAGTAGACAGGGGAGGGACTGAAGCTTTCTTT	CASRVDRGGTEAFF
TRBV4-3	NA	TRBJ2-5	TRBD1	TGCGCCAGCAGCGCAGGGGGTAACCAAGAGACCCAGTACTTC	CASSAGGNQETQYF
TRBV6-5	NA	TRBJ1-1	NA	TGTGCCAGCAGTATCGGGGATGAAGCTTTCTTT	CASSIGDEAFF
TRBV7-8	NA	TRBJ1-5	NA	TGTGCCAGCAGCGCTCTGTCGGAGAGCAATCAGCCCCAGCATTTT	CASSALSESNQPQHF
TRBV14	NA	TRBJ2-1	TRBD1	TGTGCCAGCAGCCAAATAGGACAGGGGGCTAAAAATGAGCAGTTCTTC	CASSQIGQGAKNEQFF
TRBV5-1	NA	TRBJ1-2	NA	TGCGCCAGCAGCTTGGTGGAGGGGAATAGCTACACCTTC	CASSLVEGNSYTF
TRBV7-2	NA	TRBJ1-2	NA	TGTGCCAGCAGCTTAGATGCGGGCCGCCGAGCTAACTATGGCTACACCTTC	CASSLDAGRRANYGYTF
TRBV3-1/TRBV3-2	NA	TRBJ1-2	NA	TGTGCCAGCAGCCAAGATCTTGGGGGGGTGGACGGCTACACCTTC	CASSQDLGGVDGYTF
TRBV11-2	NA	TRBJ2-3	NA	TGTGCCAGCAGCCGGGTTGCGCGGCCTAGCACAGATACGCAGTATTTT	CASSRVARPSTDTQYF
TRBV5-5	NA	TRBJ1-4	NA	TGTGCCAGCAGCTTGGCTCCCCCCGGAACTAATGAAAAACTGTTTTTT	CASSLAPPGTNEKLFF
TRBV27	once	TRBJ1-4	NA	TGTGCCAGCCCCGTGGCTGGAAAACTGTTTTTT	CASPVAGKLFF
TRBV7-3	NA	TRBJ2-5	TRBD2	TGTGCCAGCAGCTTGGCGGGGGGGCTAGGAGAGACCCAGTACTTC	CASSLAGGLGETQYF
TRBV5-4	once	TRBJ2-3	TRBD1	TGTGCCAGCAGCTTGGGTGACAGGGGATATACGCAGTATTTT	CASSLGDRGYTQYF
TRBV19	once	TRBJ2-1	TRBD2	TGTGCCAGTAGTTTAAGGCCTAGCGGGGGGGCCGGGGGCTACAATGAGCAGTTCTTC	CASSLRPSGGAGGYNEQFF
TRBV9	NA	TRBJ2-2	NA	TGTGCCAGCAGCGTTAAAAAATCGGGTTTGTCCGGGGAGCTGTTTTTT	CASSVKKSGLSGELFF
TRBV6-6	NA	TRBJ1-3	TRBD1	TGTGCCAGCAGTCGGACAGGTGGTGGAAACACCATATATTTT	CASSRTGGGNTIYF